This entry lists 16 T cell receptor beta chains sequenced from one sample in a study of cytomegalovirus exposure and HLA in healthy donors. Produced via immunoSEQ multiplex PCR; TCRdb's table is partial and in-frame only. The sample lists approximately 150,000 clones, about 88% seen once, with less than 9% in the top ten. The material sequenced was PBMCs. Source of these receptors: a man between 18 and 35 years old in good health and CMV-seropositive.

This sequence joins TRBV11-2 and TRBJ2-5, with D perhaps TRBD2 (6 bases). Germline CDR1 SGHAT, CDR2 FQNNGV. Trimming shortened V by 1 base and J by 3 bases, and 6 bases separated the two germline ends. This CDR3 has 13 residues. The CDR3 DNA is TGTGCCAGCAGCTTAGGGGGGGAAGAGACCCAGTACTTC. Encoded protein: CASSLGGEETQYF.

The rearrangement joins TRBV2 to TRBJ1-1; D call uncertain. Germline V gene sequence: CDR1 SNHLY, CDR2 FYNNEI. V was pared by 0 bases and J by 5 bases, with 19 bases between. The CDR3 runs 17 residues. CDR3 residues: CASSEAPPGKGNTEAFF. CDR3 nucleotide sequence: TGTGCCAGCAGTGAAGCACCCCCCGGGAAGGGAAATACTGAAGCTTTCTTT.

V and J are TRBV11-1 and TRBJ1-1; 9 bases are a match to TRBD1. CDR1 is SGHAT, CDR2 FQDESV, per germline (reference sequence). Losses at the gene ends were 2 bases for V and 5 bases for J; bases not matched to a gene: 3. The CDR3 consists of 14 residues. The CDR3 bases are TGTGCCAGCAGCTTAACAGGGGGCGATACTGAAGCTTTCTTT. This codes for CASSLTGGDTEAFF.

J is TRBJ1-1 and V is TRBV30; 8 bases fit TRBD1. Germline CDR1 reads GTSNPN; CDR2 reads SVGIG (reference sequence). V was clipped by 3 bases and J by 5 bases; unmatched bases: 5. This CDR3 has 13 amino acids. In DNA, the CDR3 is TGTGCCTGGAGCGGACAGGGAAAAACTGAAGCTTTCTTT. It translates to CAWSGQGKTEAFF.

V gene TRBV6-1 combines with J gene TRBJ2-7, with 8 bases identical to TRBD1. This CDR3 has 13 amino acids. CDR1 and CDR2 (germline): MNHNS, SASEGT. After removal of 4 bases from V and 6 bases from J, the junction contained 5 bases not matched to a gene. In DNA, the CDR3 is TGTGCCAGCAGTGGGACCCAGGGGGCCGAGCAGTACTTC. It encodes CASSGTQGAEQYF.

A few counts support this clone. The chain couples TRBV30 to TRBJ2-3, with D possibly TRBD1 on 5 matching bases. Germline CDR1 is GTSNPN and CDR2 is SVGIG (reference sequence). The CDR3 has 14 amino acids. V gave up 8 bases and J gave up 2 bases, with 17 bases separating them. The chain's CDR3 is CAHSGKGHTDTQYF. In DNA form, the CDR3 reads TGTGCCCATTCAGGGAAGGGGCACACAGATACGCAGTATTTT.

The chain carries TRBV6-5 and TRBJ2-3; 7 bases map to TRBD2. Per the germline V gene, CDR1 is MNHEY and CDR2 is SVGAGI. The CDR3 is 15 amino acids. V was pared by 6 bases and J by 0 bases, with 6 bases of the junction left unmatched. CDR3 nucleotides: TGTGCCAGCAGCGAGCGGGGCACTAGCACAGATACGCAGTATTTT. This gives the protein CASSERGTSTDTQYF.

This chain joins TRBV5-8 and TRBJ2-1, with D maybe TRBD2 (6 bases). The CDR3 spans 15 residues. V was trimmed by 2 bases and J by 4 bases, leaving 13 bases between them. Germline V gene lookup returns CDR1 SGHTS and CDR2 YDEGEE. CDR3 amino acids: CASSFAGLPYNEQFF. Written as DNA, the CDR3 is TGTGCCAGCAGCTTTGCGGGGCTTCCGTACAATGAGCAGTTCTTC. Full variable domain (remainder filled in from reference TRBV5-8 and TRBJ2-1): EAGVTQSPTHLIKTRGQQATLRCSPISGHTSVYWYQQALGLGLQFLLWYDEGEERNRGNFPPRFSGRQFPNYSSELNVNALELEDSALYLCASSFAGLPYNEQFFGPGTRLTVL.

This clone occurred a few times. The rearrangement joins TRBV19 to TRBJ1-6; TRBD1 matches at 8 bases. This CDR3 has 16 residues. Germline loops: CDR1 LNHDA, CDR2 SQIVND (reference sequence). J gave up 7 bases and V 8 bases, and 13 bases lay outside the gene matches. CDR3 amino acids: CASSPPYGQGNSPLHF. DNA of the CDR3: TGTGCCAGTTCACCCCCCTACGGACAGGGAAATTCACCCCTCCACTTT. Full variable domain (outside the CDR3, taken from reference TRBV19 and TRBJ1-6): DGGITQSPKYLFRKEGQNVTLSCEQNLNHDAMYWYRQDPGQGLRLIYYSQIVNDFQKGDIAEGYSVSREKKESFPLTVTSAQKNPTAFYLCASSPPYGQGNSPLHFGNGTRLTVT.

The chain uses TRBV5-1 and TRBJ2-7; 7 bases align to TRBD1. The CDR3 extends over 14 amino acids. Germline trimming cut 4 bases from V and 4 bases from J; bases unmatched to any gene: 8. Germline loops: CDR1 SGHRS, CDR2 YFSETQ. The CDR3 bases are TGCGCCAGCAGCAGCTCGGGACAGAGTTACGAGCAGTACTTC. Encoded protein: CASSSSGQSYEQYF.

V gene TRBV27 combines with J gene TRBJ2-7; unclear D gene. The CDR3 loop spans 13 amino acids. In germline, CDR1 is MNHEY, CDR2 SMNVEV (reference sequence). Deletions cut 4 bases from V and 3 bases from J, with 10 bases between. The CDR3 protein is CASSSKWLYEQYF. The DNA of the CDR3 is TGTGCCAGCAGTTCCAAGTGGCTCTACGAGCAGTACTTC.

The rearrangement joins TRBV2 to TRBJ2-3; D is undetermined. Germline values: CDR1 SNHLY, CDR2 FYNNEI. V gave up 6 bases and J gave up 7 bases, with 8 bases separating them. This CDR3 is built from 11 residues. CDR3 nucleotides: TGTGCCAGCAGCGTTCGGTATACGCAGTATTTT. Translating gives CASSVRYTQYF.

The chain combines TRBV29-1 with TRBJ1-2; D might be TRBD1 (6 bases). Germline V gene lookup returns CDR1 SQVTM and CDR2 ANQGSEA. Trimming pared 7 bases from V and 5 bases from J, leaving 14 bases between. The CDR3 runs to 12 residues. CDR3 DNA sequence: TGCAGCGGCACTCAGGGGAAGTATGGCTACACCTTC. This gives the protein CSGTQGKYGYTF. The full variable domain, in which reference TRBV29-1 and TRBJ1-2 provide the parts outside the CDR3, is SAVISQKPSRDICQRGTSLTIQCQVDSQVTMMFWYRQQPGQSLTLIATANQGSEATYESGFVIDKFPISRPNLTFSTLTVSNMSPEDSSIYLCSGTQGKYGYTFGSGTRLTVV.

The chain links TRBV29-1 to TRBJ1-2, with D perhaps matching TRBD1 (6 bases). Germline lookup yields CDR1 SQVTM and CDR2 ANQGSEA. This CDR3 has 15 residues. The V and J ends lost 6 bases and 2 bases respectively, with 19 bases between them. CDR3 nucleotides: TGCAGCGTAGCAGAAAGGGGGAAGGTGAACTATGGCTACACCTTC. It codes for CSVAERGKVNYGYTF.

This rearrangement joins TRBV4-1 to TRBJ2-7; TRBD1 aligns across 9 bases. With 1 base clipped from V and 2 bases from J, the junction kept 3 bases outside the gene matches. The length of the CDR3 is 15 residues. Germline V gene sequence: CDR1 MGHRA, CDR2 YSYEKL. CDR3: CASSQVRDRAYEQYF. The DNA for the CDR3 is TGCGCCAGCAGCCAAGTACGGGACAGGGCCTACGAGCAGTACTTC.

CDR3 DNA sequence: TGTGCCAGCTCACCTATGGGACAGGGGTCCCTGTGGTTGTCCTACGAGCAGTACTTC. Protein: CASSPMGQGSLWLSYEQYF. The rearrangement links TRBV18 to TRBJ2-7; 10 bases align to TRBD1. The ends lost 3 bases at V and 1 base at J; junction bases unmatched: 15. Germline V gives CDR1 KGHSH, CDR2 LQKENI. The CDR3 is 19 residues long.